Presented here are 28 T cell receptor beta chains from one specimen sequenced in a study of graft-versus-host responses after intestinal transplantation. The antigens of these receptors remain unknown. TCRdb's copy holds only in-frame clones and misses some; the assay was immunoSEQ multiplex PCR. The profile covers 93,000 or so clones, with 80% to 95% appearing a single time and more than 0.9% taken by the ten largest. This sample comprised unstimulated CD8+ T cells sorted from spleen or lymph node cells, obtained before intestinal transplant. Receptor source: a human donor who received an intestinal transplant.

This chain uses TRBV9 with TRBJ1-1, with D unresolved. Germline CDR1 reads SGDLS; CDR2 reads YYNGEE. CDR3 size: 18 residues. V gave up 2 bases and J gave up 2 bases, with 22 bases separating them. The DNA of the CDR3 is TGTGCCAGCAGCGTCTATCCTTCGGCGAGGGAGGCCAACACTGAAGCTTTCTTT. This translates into CASSVYPSAREANTEAFF.

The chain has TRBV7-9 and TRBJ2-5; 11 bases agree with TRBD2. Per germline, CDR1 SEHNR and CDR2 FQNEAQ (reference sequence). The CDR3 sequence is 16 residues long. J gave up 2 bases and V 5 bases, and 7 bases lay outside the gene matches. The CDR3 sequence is CASSPMTSGVQETQYF. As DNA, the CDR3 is TGTGCCAGCAGCCCTATGACTAGCGGGGTTCAAGAGACCCAGTACTTC.

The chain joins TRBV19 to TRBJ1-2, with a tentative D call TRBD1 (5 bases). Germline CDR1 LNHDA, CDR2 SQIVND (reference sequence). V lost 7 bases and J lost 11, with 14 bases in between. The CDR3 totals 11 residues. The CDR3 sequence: CASKAGGMYTF. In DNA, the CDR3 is TGTGCCAGTAAAGCCGGGGGGATGTACACCTTC.

The CDR3 DNA reads as TGTGCCAGCAGTTTTTCCGCCCCGGGACAGCTATACAATGAGCAGTTCTTC. It codes for CASSFSAPGQLYNEQFF. The J gene is TRBJ2-1, the V gene TRBV27; 7 nucleotides align to TRBD1. Germline V gene data show CDR1 as MNHEY and CDR2 as SMNVEV (reference sequence). The CDR3 is made up of 17 amino acids. Trimming at V came to 3 bases and at J to 4 bases, leaving 12 bases not matched to a gene.

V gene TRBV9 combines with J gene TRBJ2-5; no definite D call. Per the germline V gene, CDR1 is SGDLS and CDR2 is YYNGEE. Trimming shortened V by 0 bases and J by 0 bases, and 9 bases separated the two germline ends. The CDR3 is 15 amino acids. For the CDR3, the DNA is TGTGCCAGCAGCGTAGACGCAGTCTACCAAGAGACCCAGTACTTC. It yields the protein CASSVDAVYQETQYF.

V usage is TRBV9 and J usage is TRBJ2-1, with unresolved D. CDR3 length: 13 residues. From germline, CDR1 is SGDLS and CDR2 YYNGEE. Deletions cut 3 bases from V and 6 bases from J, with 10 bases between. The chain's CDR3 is CASSEAEGNEQFF. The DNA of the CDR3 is TGTGCCAGCAGCGAAGCTGAAGGCAATGAGCAGTTCTTC.

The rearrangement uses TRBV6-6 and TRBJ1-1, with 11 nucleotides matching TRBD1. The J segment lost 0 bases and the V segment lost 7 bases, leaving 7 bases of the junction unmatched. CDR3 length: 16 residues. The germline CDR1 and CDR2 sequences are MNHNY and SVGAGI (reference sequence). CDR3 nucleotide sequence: TGTGCCAGCACCCCTCGGGACAGGGGGATGAACACTGAAGCTTTCTTT. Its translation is CASTPRDRGMNTEAFF.

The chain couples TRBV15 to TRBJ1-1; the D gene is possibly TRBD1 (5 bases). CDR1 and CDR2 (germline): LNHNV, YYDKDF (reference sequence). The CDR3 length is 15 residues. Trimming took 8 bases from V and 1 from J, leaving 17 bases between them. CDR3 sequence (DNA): TGTGCCACCCGATTCGGGGCAATATCGAACACTGAAGCTTTCTTT. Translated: CATRFGAISNTEAFF. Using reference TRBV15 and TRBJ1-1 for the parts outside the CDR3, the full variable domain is DAMVIQNPRYQVTQFGKPVTLSCSQTLNHNVMYWYQQKSSQAPKLLFHYYDKDFNNEADTPDNFQSRRPNTSFCFLDIRSPGLGDTAMYLCATRFGAISNTEAFFGQGTRLTVV.

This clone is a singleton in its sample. CDR3: CSARDRVGYTF. The CDR3, as DNA: TGCAGTGCTAGGGACAGGGTCGGCTACACCTTC. The chain links TRBV20-1 to TRBJ1-2, with TRBD1 matching over 8 bases. Germline lookup yields CDR1 DFQATT and CDR2 SNEGSKA (reference sequence). This CDR3 spans 11 amino acids. J was trimmed by 8 bases and V by 3 bases; bases with no gene match: 2.

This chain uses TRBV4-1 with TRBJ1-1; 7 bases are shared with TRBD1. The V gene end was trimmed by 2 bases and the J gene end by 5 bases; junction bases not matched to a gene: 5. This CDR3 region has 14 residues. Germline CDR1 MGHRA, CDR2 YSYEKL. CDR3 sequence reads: CASSQMTGRTEAFF. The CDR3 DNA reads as TGCGCCAGCAGCCAAATGACAGGGCGAACTGAAGCTTTCTTT.

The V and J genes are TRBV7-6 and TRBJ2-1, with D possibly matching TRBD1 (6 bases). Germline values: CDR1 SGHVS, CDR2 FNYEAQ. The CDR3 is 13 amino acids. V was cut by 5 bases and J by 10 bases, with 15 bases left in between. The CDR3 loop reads CASSPATGEEQFF. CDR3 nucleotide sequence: TGTGCCAGCAGCCCTGCGACAGGCGAAGAGCAGTTCTTC.

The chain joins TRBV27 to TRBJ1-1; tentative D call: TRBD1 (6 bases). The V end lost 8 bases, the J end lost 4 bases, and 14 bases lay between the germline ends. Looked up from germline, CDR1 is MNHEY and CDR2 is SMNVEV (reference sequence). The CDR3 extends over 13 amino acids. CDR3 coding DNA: TGTGCCAGCCGTAGGGGGGGATCCACTGAAGCTTTCTTT. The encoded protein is CASRRGGSTEAFF.

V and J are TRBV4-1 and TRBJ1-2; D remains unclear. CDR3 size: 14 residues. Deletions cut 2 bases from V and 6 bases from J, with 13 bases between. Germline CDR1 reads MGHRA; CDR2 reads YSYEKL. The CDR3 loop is CASSQKSGSNGYTF. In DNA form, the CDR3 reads TGCGCCAGCAGCCAAAAATCCGGAAGTAATGGCTACACCTTC.

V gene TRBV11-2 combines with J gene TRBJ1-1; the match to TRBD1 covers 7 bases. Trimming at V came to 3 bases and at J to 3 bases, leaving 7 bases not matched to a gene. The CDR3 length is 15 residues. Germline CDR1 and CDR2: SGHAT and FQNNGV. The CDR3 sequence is CASSFVVGQDTEAFF. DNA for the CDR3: TGTGCCAGCAGCTTTGTAGTCGGACAGGACACTGAAGCTTTCTTT.

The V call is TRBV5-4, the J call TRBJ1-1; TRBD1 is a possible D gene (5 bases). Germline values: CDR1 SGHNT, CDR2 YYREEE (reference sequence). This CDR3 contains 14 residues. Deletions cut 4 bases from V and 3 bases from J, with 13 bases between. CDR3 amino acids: CASSLQGAYTEAFF. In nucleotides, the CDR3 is TGTGCCAGCAGCCTCCAGGGCGCCTACACTGAAGCTTTCTTT.

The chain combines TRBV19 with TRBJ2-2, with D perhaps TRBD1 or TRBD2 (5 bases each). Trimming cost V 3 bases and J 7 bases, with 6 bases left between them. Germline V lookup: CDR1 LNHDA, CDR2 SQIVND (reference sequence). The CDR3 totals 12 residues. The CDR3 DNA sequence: TGTGCCAGTAGTATGGGGGACGGGGAGCTGTTTTTT. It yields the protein CASSMGDGELFF. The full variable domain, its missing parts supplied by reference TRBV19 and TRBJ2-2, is DGGITQSPKYLFRKEGQNVTLSCEQNLNHDAMYWYRQDPGQGLRLIYYSQIVNDFQKGDIAEGYSVSREKKESFPLTVTSAQKNPTAFYLCASSMGDGELFFGEGSRLTVL.

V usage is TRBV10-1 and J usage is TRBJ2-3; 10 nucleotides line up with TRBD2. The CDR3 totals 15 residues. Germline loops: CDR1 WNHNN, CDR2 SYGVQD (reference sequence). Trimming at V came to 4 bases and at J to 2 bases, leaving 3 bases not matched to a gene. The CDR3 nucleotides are TGCGCCAGCAGTGCTCTAGCGGGGGTCACAGATACGCAGTATTTT. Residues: CASSALAGVTDTQYF.

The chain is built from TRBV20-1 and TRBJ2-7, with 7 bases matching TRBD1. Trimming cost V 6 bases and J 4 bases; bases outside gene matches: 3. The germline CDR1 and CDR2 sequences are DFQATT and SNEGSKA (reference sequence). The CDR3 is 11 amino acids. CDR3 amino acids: CSAVTGYEQYF. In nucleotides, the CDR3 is TGCAGTGCGGTGACAGGGTACGAGCAGTACTTC.

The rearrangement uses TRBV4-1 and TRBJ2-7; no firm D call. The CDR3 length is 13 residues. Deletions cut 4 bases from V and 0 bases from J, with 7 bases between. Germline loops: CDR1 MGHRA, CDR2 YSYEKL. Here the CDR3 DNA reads TGCGCCAGCAGCCGAGTTTCCTCCTACGAGCAGTACTTC. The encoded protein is CASSRVSSYEQYF.

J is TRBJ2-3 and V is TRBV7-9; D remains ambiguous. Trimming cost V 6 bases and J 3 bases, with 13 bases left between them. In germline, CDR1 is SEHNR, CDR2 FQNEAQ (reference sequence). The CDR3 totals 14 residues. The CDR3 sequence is CASRDRSRTDTQYF. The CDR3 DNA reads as TGTGCCAGCAGGGACCGGAGTAGGACAGATACGCAGTATTTT.

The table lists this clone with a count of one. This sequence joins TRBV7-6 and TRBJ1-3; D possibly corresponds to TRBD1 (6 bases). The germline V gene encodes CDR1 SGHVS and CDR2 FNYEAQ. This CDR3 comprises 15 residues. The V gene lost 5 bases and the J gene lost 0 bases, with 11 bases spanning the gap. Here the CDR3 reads CASSRDTHSGNTIYF. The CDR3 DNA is TGTGCCAGCAGCCGGGACACCCACTCTGGAAACACCATATATTTT. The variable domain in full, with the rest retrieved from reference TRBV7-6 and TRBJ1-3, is GAGVSQSPRYKVTKRGQDVALRCDPISGHVSLYWYRQALGQGPEFLTYFNYEAQQDKSGLPNDRFSAERPEGSISTLTIQRTEQRDSAMYRCASSRDTHSGNTIYFGEGSWLTVV.

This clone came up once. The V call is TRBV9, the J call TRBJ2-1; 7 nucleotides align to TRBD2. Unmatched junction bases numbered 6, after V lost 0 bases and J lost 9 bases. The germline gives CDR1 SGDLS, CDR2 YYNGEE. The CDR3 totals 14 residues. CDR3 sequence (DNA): TGTGCCAGCAGCGTAGAGGCGGGGGATGCTGAGCAGTTCTTC. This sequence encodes CASSVEAGDAEQFF.

CDR3 sequence: CASSSWRTSGNTIYF. The DNA of the CDR3 is TGTGCCAGCAGCTCTTGGCGGACATCCGGAAACACCATATATTTT. This chain uses TRBV7-2 with TRBJ1-3; D possibly corresponds to TRBD1 (5 bases). Germline V gene sequence: CDR1 SGHTA, CDR2 FQGNSA. Trimming took 4 bases from V and 4 from J, leaving 14 bases between them. The CDR3 has 15 amino acids.

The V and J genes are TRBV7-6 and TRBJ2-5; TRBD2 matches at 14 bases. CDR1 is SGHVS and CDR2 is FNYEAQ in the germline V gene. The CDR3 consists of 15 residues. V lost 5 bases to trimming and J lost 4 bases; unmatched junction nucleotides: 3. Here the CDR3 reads CASSHGTSGGETQYF. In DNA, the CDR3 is TGTGCCAGCAGCCATGGGACTAGCGGGGGAGAGACCCAGTACTTC.

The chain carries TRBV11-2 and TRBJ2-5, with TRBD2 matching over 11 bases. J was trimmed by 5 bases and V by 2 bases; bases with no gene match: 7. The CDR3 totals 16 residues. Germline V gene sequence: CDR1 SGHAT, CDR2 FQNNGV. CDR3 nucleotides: TGTGCCAGCAGCTTAACTAGCGGGGGCCCTCGTGAGACCCAGTACTTC. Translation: CASSLTSGGPRETQYF. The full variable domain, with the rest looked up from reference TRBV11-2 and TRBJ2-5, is EAGVAQSPRYKIIEKRQSVAFWCNPISGHATLYWYQQILGQGPKLLIQFQNNGVVDDSQLPKDRFSAERLKGVDSTLKIQPAKLEDSAVYLCASSLTSGGPRETQYFGPGTRLLVL.

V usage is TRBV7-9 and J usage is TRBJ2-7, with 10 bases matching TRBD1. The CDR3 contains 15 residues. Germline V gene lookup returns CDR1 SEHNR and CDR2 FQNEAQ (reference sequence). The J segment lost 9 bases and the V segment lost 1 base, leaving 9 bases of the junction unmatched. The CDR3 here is CASSLVGTGEPGQYF. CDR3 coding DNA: TGTGCCAGCAGCTTAGTTGGGACAGGGGAGCCAGGGCAGTACTTC.

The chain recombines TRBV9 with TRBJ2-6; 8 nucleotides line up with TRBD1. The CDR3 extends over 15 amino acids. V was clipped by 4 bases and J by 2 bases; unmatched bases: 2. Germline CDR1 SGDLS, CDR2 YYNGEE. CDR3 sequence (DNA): TGTGCCAGCAGCCAACAGGGGGCTGGGGCCAACGTCCTGACTTTC. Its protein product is CASSQQGAGANVLTF.

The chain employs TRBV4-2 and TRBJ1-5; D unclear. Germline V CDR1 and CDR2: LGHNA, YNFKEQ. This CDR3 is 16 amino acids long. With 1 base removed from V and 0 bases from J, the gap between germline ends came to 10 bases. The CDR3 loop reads CASSQGYTLSNQPQHF. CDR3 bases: TGTGCCAGCAGCCAAGGGTACACACTTAGCAATCAGCCCCAGCATTTT.